This TCR beta chain was observed in a study of shared clonotypes between healthy human individuals. Looked up from germline, CDR1 is SQVTM and CDR2 is ANQGSEA. V gave up 1 base and J gave up 0 bases, with 18 bases separating them. This CDR3 contains 17 residues. Assay used: immunoSEQ multiplex PCR; TCRdb lists only in-frame clones, some missing. The data hold around 100,000 clones, with roughly two thirds observed a single time. This clonotype was obtained from a young man in good health. The sequenced sample was memory CD8+ T cells sorted from blood. Indicated subset: CD45RO+ cells pooled with CCR7-negative TemRA cells. The rearrangement links TRBV29-1 to TRBJ2-5, with a tentative D call TRBD1 (5 bases). This CDR3 reads CSVEGGHRAQYQETQYF. Written as DNA, the CDR3 is TGCAGCGTTGAAGGGGGCCACCGGGCCCAATACCAAGAGACCCAGTACTTC.